One T cell receptor (beta chain) is described in this entry. The method was immunoSEQ multiplex PCR; TCRdb's version includes in-frame clones alone and lacks a portion of them. The repertoire holds 410,000 or so clones, approximately 90% seen once, with approximately 1.5% in the top ten. The data were taken from a study of blood T cell repertoires in COVID-19. Study context: PBMCs, B-cell-depleted T cells, or T cells provided the cDNA or gDNA that made up the material.

Germline CDR1 MNHNY, CDR2 SVGAGI (reference sequence). The V and J ends lost 6 bases and 6 bases, in that order; junction bases with no gene match: 7. CDR3 size: 13 residues. This rearrangement joins TRBV6-6 to TRBJ1-2, with TRBD1 matching 7 bases. The sample was peripheral blood. This sequence originates from a woman aged 40 to 49 with COVID-19, enrolled during active disease. CDR3 loop: CASSNNRGDGYTF. CDR3 nucleotide sequence: TGTGCCAGCAGCAATAACAGGGGAGATGGCTACACCTTC.